This note documents a single T cell receptor beta chain sequence. Everyone who donated was a Caucasian adult who lived in Nashville, Tennessee. The unsorted samples took tens of millions of PBMCs to get genomic DNA. The record originates from a study of shared clonotypes between healthy human individuals. In the study overall: The donor group consisted of two women and three men, aged 18 to 49.

Ten immunoSEQ deep assay plates held the unsorted PBMC DNA. Produced via immunoSEQ multiplex PCR; TCRdb's table is partial and in-frame only. The table shows nearly 500,000 clones, with 76% occurring only once. CDR3 length: 15 amino acids. CDR1 and CDR2 (germline): SGHTA, FQGNSA. V dropped 5 bases and J dropped 5 bases, with 18 bases sitting between them. The receptor's source is a woman aged 40-49 years in good health. Some clones in this sample may be carry-over from other donors' samples. Material: PBMCs. V is TRBV7-2 and J is TRBJ1-2, with a possible D match to TRBD1 (5 bases). This chain's CDR3 is CASSGGLPEGYGYTF. For the CDR3, the DNA is TGTGCCAGCAGCGGGGGACTCCCGGAAGGATATGGCTACACCTTC.